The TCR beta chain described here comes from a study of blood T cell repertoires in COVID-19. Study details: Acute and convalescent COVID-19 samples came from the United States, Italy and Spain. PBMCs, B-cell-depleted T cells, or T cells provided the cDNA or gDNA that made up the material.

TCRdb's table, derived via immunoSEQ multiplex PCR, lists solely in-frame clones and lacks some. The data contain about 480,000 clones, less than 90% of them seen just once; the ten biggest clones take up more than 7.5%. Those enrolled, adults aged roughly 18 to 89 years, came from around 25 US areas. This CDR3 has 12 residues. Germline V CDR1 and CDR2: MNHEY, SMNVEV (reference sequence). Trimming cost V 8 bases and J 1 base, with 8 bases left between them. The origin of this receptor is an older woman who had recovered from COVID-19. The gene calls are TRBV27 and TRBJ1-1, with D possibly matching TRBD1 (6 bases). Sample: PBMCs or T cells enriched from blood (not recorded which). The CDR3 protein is CASGRGNTEAFF. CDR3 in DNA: TGTGCCAGCGGCAGGGGGAACACTGAAGCTTTCTTT.